A selection of T cell receptor beta chains follows, all from one sample in a study of T cell clones after liver transplantation. Using immunoSEQ multiplex PCR, the repertoire was profiled, and TCRdb retains in-frame clones only, with some absent. The repertoire holds tens of thousands of clones, with over 90% as singletons. This specimen consisted of CD4+ T cells from blood, obtained roughly 25 months after liver transplant. All receptors derive from a human patient who received a liver transplant. Part of the T cells may come from the graft donor. Both conserved end residues are part of each CDR3. Each record gives: clone size, D gene, V gene, J gene, CDR3 DNA, CDR3 protein. The D gene is left open where the match is weak. Expanded clones get a size class; other rows say once, few or many, or leave the size out.

NA	TRBD1	TRBV7-9	TRBJ1-1	TGTGCCAGCAGCTTCGGCGGGCAGGGGGCTGAAGCTTTCTTT	CASSFGGQGAEAFF
NA	NA	TRBV19	TRBJ1-1	TGTGCCAGTAGTCTACCTGGACGGAACACTGAAGCTTTCTTT	CASSLPGRNTEAFF
NA	NA	TRBV28	TRBJ2-7	TGTGCCAGCAGTTTCGGGACATACGAGCAGTACTTC	CASSFGTYEQYF
NA	TRBD1	TRBV7-9	TRBJ2-5	TGTGCCAGCAGCTTAAACAGGGGACAAGAGACCCAGTACTTC	CASSLNRGQETQYF
NA	NA	TRBV2	TRBJ2-2	TGTGCCAGCAGTGAAGGGCAGGGGTTTGGGACCGGGGAGCTGTTTTTT	CASSEGQGFGTGELFF
once	TRBD2	TRBV11-3	TRBJ2-7	TGTGCCAGCAGCTATCAACTAGCGGGAAGCTCCTACGAGCAGTACTTC	CASSYQLAGSSYEQYF
NA	TRBD1	TRBV7-9	TRBJ1-4	TGTGCCAGCAGCCCCGGGACAGGGGTTGAAAAACTGTTTTTT	CASSPGTGVEKLFF
NA	NA	TRBV5-1	TRBJ1-1	TGCGCCAGCAGCCCGATGTCGTCGACTGCCGGCACTGAAGCTTTCTTT	CASSPMSSTAGTEAFF
NA	NA	TRBV7-9	TRBJ2-7	TGTGCCAGCAGCCTCATGAGTGAGCCCTCCTACGAGCAGTACTTC	CASSLMSEPSYEQYF
NA	NA	TRBV11-3	TRBJ2-7	TGTGCCAGCAGCTCCCATACAGGGCCCGAGCAGTACTTC	CASSSHTGPEQYF